Below are 22 T cell receptor beta chains sequenced from a single sample in a study of molecular identifiers for immune sequencing clone quantification. TCRdb re-analysed the PCR reads in MiXCR, keeping a single row per CDR3 protein. The sample includes some 320,000 distinct CDR3 sequences, about a fifth of them seen just once. The sample was naive CD8+ T cells from blood, with Jurkat cell RNA spiked in. The sample's subset: FACS-sorted CD8+CD4-CCR7+CD45RA+ naive T cells. The receptors come from a human donor in good health. Some libraries in this study had Jurkat cell RNA spiked in.

This clonotype was counted many times. The rearrangement uses TRBV4-1 and TRBJ1-5; D not certain. This CDR3 spans 13 amino acids. Germline values: CDR1 MGHRA, CDR2 YSYEKL. Trimming took 0 bases from V and 7 from J, leaving 7 bases between them. CDR3 sequence: CASSQDMRQPQHF. CDR3 coding DNA: TGCGCCAGCAGCCAAGATATGAGGCAGCCCCAGCATTTT.

This clonotype has ten or more counts. The V gene is TRBV20-1, the J gene TRBJ2-7; 9 bases map to TRBD1. The V gene end was trimmed by 4 bases and the J gene end by 0 bases; junction bases not matched to a gene: 1. Per germline, CDR1 DFQATT and CDR2 SNEGSKA (reference sequence). The CDR3 covers 13 residues. DNA of the CDR3: TGCAGTGCTAAGGGACAGGGCTCCTACGAGCAGTACTTC. Residues: CSAKGQGSYEQYF.

Note on this clonotype: A much larger clone lies a single base off, so this may be a read error. The chain uses TRBV20-1 and TRBJ2-7; D might be TRBD1 or TRBD2, each matching 6 bases. From germline, CDR1 is DFQATT and CDR2 SNEGSKA (reference sequence). This CDR3 comprises 14 residues. As DNA, the CDR3 is TGCGGTGCTGTAGATAGGGGGGCGAGTTACGAGCAGTACTTC. Protein: CGAVDRGASYEQYF.

Details on this clonotype: This sequence may be a read error, since a much larger clone differs from it by one base. This chain links TRBV7-3 with TRBJ2-1, with 10 bases that match TRBD2. This CDR3 has 18 residues. Germline V gene data show CDR1 as SGHTA and CDR2 as FQGTGA. CDR3 region: CASGLMASGSATYNEQFF. The CDR3 DNA is TGTGCCAGCGGCTTAATGGCTAGCGGGAGTGCAACCTACAATGAGCAGTTCTTC.

This clonotype was counted many times. V usage is TRBV29-1 and J usage is TRBJ1-2; D remains unclear. This CDR3 region has 16 residues. With 2 bases removed from V and 5 bases from J, the gap between germline ends came to 21 bases. Germline V gene lookup returns CDR1 SQVTM and CDR2 ANQGSEA. Here the CDR3 DNA reads TGCAGCGTTGAAATCTTAGAGAACTCAGTGGAATATGGCTACACCTTC. Its protein is CSVEILENSVEYGYTF.

This clonotype was seen just once. Since a much larger clone is just one base distant, this may be a read error. CDR3 residues: CASSARTPTDTQYF. In nucleotides, the CDR3 is TGTGCCAGCAGCGCCAGGACCCCCACAGATACGCAGTATTTT. The chain links TRBV7-9 to TRBJ2-3; the D is unclear. CDR1 is SEHNR and CDR2 is FQNEAQ in the germline V gene (reference sequence). V lost 5 bases, J lost 2 bases, and 11 bases lay in between. The CDR3 length is 14 residues.

As for this clonotype: A much larger clone is a single base away; this may be a read error. The gene calls are TRBV4-1 and TRBJ2-7; D remains unclear. Trimming took off 0 bases at V and 7 bases at J, with 13 bases between the two ends. This CDR3 spans 14 amino acids. Germline V CDR1 and CDR2: MGHRA, YSYEKL. This CDR3 is CASSQDTWFREQYF. CDR3 nucleotides: TGCGCCAGCAGCCAAGATACGTGGTTCCGTGAGCAGTACTTC.

Comments on this clonotype: A single base separates this from a much larger clone, so it may be a read error. This is likely a read error, given that the CDR3 carries no conserved phenylalanine or tryptophan at its end. The chain joins TRBV11-2 to TRBJ2-5; D gene unclear. From germline, CDR1 is SGHAT and CDR2 FQNNGV. This CDR3 is 14 amino acids long. Trimming took off 6 bases at V and 2 bases at J, with 13 bases between the two ends. This CDR3 is CASSGIRGQETQYS. In DNA, the CDR3 is TGTGCCAGCAGTGGAATACGCGGACAAGAGACCCAGTACTCC.

In this sample, this clonotype turned up a few times. In DNA form, the CDR3 reads TGTGCCAGCAGCTTGGCAACGGTGGTGGGAGCTTTCTTT. Translating gives CASSLATVVGAFF. V and J are TRBV5-8 and TRBJ1-1; D is uncertain. Germline V gene lookup returns CDR1 SGHTS and CDR2 YDEGEE. The CDR3 extends over 13 amino acids. The V end was cut by 0 bases, the J end by 10 bases, with 13 bases between. Full variable domain (outside the CDR3, taken from reference TRBV5-8 and TRBJ1-1): EAGVTQSPTHLIKTRGQQATLRCSPISGHTSVYWYQQALGLGLQFLLWYDEGEERNRGNFPPRFSGRQFPNYSSELNVNALELEDSALYLCASSLATVVGAFFGQGTRLTVV.

This clonotype has more than one count but fewer than ten. The chain uses TRBV11-2 and TRBJ2-3, with 9 bases aligning to TRBD2. The CDR3 sequence is 17 residues long. J lost 5 bases, V lost 5 bases, and 14 bases had no gene match. Per the germline V gene, CDR1 is SGHAT and CDR2 is FQNNGV. CDR3 in amino acids: CASSDPSGKMILDTQYF. CDR3 in DNA: TGTGCCAGCAGCGACCCTAGCGGGAAAATGATTTTAGATACGCAGTATTTT. Using reference TRBV11-2 and TRBJ2-3 for the parts outside the CDR3, the full variable domain is EAGVAQSPRYKIIEKRQSVAFWCNPISGHATLYWYQQILGQGPKLLIQFQNNGVVDDSQLPKDRFSAERLKGVDSTLKIQPAKLEDSAVYLCASSDPSGKMILDTQYFGPGTRLTVL.

A remark on this clonotype: A junction boundary mismatches the germline segment, possibly from a read error. CDR3 protein: CASSIDGGNPPQHF. The CDR3 DNA follows: TGTGCCAGTAGTATAGATGGGGGGAATCCGCCCCAGCATTTT. The chain has TRBV19 and TRBJ1-5; TRBD1 might be the D (5 bases). Per germline, CDR1 LNHDA and CDR2 SQIVND (reference sequence). The CDR3 covers 14 residues.

This clonotype has just a few counts. This chain joins TRBV3-1 and TRBJ2-1; 8 bases agree with TRBD2. This CDR3 is 16 amino acids long. Germline V gives CDR1 LGHDT, CDR2 YNNKEL (reference sequence). J lost 7 bases, V lost 5 bases, and 13 bases had no gene match. The CDR3 coding sequence is TGTGCCAGCAGCTTCAACGGGGGGGGGAGGGGTAATGAGCAGTTCTTC. Amino acid sequence: CASSFNGGGRGNEQFF.

This clonotype was picked up many times. The V call is TRBV6-6, the J call TRBJ2-1; 9 nucleotides agree with TRBD1. The germline V gene encodes CDR1 MNHNY and CDR2 SVGAGI (reference sequence). The V and J ends lost 0 bases and 4 bases, in that order; junction bases with no gene match: 7. The CDR3 has 17 amino acids. The CDR3 loop is CASSYSSDRGIYNEQFF. CDR3 sequence (DNA): TGTGCCAGCAGTTACTCATCCGACAGGGGGATTTACAATGAGCAGTTCTTC.

In its sample, this clonotype was seen once. This may arise from a read error, as a much more abundant clone is one base away. The chain couples TRBV4-1 to TRBJ1-4; the match to TRBD1 covers 7 bases. The CDR3 totals 15 residues. Per the germline V gene, CDR1 is MGHRA and CDR2 is YSYEKL. Germline trimming cut 0 bases from V and 8 bases from J; bases unmatched to any gene: 6. CDR3 amino acids: CASSQDEGAGEKLFF. As DNA, the CDR3 is TGCGCCAGCAGCCAAGATGAGGGGGCAGGGGAAAAACTGTTTTTT.

As to this clonotype: A much larger clone differs by one base, so this may be a read error. The CDR3 spells CASSQGAGLMNTEAFF. The DNA of the CDR3 is TGCGCCAGCAGCCAAGGGGCGGGCCTCATGAACACTGAAGCTTTCTTT. The J gene is TRBJ1-1, the V gene TRBV4-3; D is undetermined. In germline, CDR1 is LGHNA, CDR2 YSLEER. The CDR3 length is 16 residues. Trimming removed 1 base at V and 0 bases at J, with 12 bases between.

This clonotype was seen ten or more times. This chain uses TRBV5-6 with TRBJ2-7; 7 bases align to TRBD2. In germline, CDR1 is SGHDT, CDR2 YYEEEE. After removal of 4 bases from V and 6 bases from J, the junction contained 13 bases not matched to a gene. The CDR3 length is 15 residues. The CDR3 spells CASSQTSQPGSEQYF. The DNA of the CDR3 is TGTGCCAGCAGCCAGACTAGCCAGCCCGGCAGCGAGCAGTACTTC.

This clonotype has at least ten counts. The chain uses TRBV4-2 and TRBJ2-7; the match to TRBD2 covers 10 bases. This CDR3 has 14 residues. CDR1 LGHNA and CDR2 YNFKEQ come from the germline V gene. V trimming: 5 bases; J trimming: 2 bases; junction bases outside the gene matches: 3. CDR3 nucleotide sequence: TGTGCCAGCAGCGACAGCGGGAGGGCCTACGAGCAGTACTTC. It encodes CASSDSGRAYEQYF.

This clonotype turned up a few times. This chain uses TRBV12-3 or TRBV12-4 with TRBJ2-1; D gene uncertain. Trimming shortened V by 3 bases and J by 2 bases, and 8 bases separated the two germline ends. The CDR3 is 14 residues long. The CDR3 loop reads CASSLRSAYNEQFF. The CDR3 bases are TGTGCCAGCAGTTTGAGGTCAGCCTACAATGAGCAGTTCTTC.

V is TRBV11-2 and J is TRBJ2-1, with 8 bases fitting TRBD2. The V and J ends lost 3 bases and 8 bases, in that order; junction bases with no gene match: 12. The germline V gene has CDR1 SGHAT and CDR2 FQNNGV. The CDR3 length is 16 residues. CDR3 residues: CASSLVPAGGWDEQFF. The CDR3 region has the DNA TGTGCCAGCAGCTTGGTCCCGGCGGGGGGATGGGATGAGCAGTTCTTC.

This clonotype was seen a single time. Possible read error: a much larger clone is one base away. V gene TRBV4-1 combines with J gene TRBJ2-1; D is unclear. V gave up 3 bases and J gave up 7 bases, with 7 bases separating them. This CDR3 is 12 amino acids long. From germline, CDR1 is MGHRA and CDR2 YSYEKL. The CDR3 DNA follows: TGCGCCAGCAGCCACGACCGGAATGAGCAGTTCTTC. Translating gives CASSHDRNEQFF.

This clonotype has a count of ten or more. This chain joins TRBV6-6 and TRBJ1-1; TRBD1 aligns across 8 bases. CDR1 and CDR2 (germline): MNHNY, SVGAGI (reference sequence). The J segment lost 4 bases and the V segment lost 6 bases, leaving 13 bases of the junction unmatched. The CDR3 is 16 residues long. The CDR3, as DNA: TGTGCCAGCAGCCCCGGACAGGGCTGGGAACGCACTGAAGCTTTCTTT. Translating it yields CASSPGQGWERTEAFF.

This clonotype occurred a few times. V is TRBV7-9 and J is TRBJ1-6; D gene ambiguous. V was pared by 2 bases and J by 6 bases, with 8 bases between. The CDR3 consists of 14 residues. Germline CDR1 and CDR2: SEHNR and FQNEAQ (reference sequence). CDR3 DNA: TGTGCCAGCAGCTTAAGTGCAACTAATTCACCCCTCCACTTT. Its translation: CASSLSATNSPLHF.